This TCR beta chain comes out of a study of OX40 agonist ivuxolimab in advanced cancers. Study-wide background: At roughly 80% male, the cohort had a mean age of around 56 years, ranging from roughly 20 to 80. People who had prior anti-PD-1, anti-PD-L1 or anti-CTLA-4 therapy could take part, and 40% had some.

Findings of the study overall: At 0.1 to 3.0 mg/kg and by week 6, clonal expansion occurred in CD4+ and CD8+ blood T cells. On average, CD8+ T cells showed a greater number of expanded clones than CD4+.

The junction had 9 bases not matched to a gene; V was cut back by 0 bases and J by 6 bases. The CDR3 consists of 16 residues. Germline-derived CDR1 and CDR2 are SGDLS and YYNGEE. Sequencing used immunoSEQ multiplex PCR; TCRdb keeps in-frame clones, though not all of them. Here the sample spans some 65,000 clones, roughly 91% being singletons. Remarks on this clone: As yet, its antigen is unknown.

The receptor was isolated from an adult with an advanced solid tumor such as melanoma, head and neck, liver or kidney cancer. This specimen consisted of CD4+ or CD8+ T cells sorted from blood, obtained in a trial of the OX40 agonist ivuxolimab. The rearrangement links TRBV9 to TRBJ1-5; 7 nucleotides match TRBD1. The CDR3 reads CASSVGGQAAGQPQHF. The CDR3 DNA is TGTGCCAGCAGCGTAGGAGGACAGGCTGCGGGTCAGCCCCAGCATTTT.